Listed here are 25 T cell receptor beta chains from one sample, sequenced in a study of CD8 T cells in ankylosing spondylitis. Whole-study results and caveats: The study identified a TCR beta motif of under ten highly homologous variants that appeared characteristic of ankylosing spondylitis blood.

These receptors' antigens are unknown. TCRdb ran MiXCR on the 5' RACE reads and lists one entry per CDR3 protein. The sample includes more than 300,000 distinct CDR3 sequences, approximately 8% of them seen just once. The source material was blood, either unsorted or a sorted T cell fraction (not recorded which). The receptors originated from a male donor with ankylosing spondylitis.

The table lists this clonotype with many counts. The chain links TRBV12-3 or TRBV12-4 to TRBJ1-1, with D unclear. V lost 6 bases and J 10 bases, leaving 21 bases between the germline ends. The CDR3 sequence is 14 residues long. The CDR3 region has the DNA TGTGCCAGCAGCCCCCTGGTAGGGTTTGCGGGAGCTTTCTTT. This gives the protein CASSPLVGFAGAFF.

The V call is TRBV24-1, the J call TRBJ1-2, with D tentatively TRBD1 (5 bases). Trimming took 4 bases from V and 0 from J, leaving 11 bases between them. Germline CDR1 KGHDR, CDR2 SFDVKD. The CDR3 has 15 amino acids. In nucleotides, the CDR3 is TGTGCCACCAGTGAAACCGGGGCGACTAACTATGGCTACACCTTC. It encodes CATSETGATNYGYTF.

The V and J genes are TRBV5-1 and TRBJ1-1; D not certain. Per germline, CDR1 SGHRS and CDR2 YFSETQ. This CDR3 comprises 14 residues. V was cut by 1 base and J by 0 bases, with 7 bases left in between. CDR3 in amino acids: CASSLWLLNTEAFF. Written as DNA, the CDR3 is TGCGCCAGCAGCTTGTGGCTCCTGAACACTGAAGCTTTCTTT.

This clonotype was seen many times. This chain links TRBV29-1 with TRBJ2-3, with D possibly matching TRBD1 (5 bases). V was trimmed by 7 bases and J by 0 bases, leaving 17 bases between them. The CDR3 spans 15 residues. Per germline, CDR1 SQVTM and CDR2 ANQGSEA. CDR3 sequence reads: CSGKMVQGSTDTQYF. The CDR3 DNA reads TGCAGCGGCAAAATGGTTCAGGGAAGCACAGATACGCAGTATTTT.

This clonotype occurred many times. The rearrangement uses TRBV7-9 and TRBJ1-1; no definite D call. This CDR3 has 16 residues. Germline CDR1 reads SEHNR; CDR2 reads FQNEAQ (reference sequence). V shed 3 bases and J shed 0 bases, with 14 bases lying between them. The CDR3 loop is CASSFARANLNTEAFF. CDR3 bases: TGTGCCAGCAGCTTCGCGCGTGCAAATCTGAACACTGAAGCTTTCTTT.

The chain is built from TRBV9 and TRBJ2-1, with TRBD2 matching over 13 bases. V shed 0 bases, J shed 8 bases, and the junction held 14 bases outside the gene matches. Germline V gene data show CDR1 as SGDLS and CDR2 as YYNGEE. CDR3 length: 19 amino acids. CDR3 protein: CASSVGIGGTSGEWDEQFF. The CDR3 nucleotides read TGTGCCAGCAGCGTAGGGATTGGGGGGACTAGCGGGGAGTGGGATGAGCAGTTCTTC.

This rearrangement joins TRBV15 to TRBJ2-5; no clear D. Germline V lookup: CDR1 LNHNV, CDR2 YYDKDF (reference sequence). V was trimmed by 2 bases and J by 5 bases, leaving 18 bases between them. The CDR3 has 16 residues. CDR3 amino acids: CATSRYPSTGGETQYF. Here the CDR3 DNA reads TGTGCCACCAGCAGATATCCCTCTACGGGTGGGGAGACCCAGTACTTC.

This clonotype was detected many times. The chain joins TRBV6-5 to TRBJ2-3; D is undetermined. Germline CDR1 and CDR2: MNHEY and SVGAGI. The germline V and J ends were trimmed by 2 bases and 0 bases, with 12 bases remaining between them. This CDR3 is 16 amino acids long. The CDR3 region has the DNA TGTGCCAGCAGTTACCGGAATCGACCTAGCACAGATACGCAGTATTTT. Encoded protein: CASSYRNRPSTDTQYF.

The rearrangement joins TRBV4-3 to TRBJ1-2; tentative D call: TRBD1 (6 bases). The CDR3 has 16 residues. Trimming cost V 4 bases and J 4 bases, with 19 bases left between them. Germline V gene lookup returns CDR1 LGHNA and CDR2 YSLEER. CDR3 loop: CASSRQAGQTSYGYTF. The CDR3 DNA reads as TGCGCCAGCAGCCGACAGGCGGGACAAACCTCCTATGGCTACACCTTC.

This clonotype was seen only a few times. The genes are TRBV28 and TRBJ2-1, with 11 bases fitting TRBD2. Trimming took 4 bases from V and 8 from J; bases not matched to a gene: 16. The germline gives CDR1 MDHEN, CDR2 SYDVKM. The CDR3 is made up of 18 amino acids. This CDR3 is CASSSQIKLAGVLYEQFF. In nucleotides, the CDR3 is TGTGCCAGCAGTTCGCAAATTAAACTAGCGGGAGTTTTATATGAGCAGTTCTTC.

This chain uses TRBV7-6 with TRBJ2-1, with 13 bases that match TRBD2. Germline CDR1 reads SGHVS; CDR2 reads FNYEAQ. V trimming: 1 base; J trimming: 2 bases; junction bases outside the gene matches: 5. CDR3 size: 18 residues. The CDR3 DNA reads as TGTGCCAGCAGCTTAGTTGGGACTAGCGGGAAAACCTACAATGAGCAGTTCTTC. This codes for CASSLVGTSGKTYNEQFF.

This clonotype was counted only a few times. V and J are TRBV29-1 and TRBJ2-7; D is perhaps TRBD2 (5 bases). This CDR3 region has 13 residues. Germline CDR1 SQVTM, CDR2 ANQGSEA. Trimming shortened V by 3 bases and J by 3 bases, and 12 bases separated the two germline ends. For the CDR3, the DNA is TGCAGCGTTGAGTCCAGCGGTGGCTACGAGCAGTACTTC. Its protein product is CSVESSGGYEQYF.

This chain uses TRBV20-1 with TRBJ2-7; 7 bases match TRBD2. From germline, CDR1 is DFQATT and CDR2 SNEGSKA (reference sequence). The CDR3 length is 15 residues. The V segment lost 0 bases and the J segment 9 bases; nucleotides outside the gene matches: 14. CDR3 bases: TGCAGTGCTAGAGATGAGGCGGGAGCCCTAGAAGGGCAGTACTTC. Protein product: CSARDEAGALEGQYF.

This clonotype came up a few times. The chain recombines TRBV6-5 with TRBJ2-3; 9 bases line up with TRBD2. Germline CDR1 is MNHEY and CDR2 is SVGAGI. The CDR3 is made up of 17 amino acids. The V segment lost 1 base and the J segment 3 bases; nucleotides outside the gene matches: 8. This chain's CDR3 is CASSYFRGRGGTDTQYF. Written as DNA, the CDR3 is TGTGCCAGCAGTTACTTTCGCGGGAGGGGGGGAACAGATACGCAGTATTTT.

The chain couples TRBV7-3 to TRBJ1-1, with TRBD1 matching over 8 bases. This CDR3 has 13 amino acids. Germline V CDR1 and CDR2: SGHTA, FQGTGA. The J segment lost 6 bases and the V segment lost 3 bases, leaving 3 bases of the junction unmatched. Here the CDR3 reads CASSFSGGSEAFF. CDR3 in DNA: TGTGCCAGCAGCTTCTCAGGGGGCTCTGAAGCTTTCTTT.

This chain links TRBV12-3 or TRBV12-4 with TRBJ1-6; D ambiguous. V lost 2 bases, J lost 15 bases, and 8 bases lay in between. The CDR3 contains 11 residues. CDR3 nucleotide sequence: TGTGCCAGCAGTTTAAGTCCTCACCTCCACTTT. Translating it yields CASSLSPHLHF.

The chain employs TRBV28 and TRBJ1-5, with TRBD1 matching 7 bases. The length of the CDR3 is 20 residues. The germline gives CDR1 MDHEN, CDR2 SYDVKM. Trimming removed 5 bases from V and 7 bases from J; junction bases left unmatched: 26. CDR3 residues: CASSRTPTLIDRVLRQPQHF. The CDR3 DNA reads TGTGCCAGCAGTCGAACCCCTACCCTTATTGACAGGGTACTACGACAGCCCCAGCATTTT.

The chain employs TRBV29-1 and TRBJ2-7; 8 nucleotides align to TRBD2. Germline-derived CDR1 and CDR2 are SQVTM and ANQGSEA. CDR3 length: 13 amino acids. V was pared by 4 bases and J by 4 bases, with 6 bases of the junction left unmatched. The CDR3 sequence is CSVGAGGSYEQYF. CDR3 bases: TGCAGCGTTGGGGCGGGAGGCTCGTACGAGCAGTACTTC.

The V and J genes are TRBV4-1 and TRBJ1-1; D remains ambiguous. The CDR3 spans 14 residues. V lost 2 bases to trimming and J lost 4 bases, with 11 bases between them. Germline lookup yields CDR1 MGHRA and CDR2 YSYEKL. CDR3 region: CASSQRGLGTEAFF. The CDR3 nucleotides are TGCGCCAGCAGCCAACGGGGATTGGGCACTGAAGCTTTCTTT.

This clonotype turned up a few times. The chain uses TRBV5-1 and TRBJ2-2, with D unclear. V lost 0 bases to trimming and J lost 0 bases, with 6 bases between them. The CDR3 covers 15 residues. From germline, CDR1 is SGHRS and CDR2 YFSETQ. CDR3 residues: CASSLAVPNTGELFF. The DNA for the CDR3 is TGCGCCAGCAGCTTGGCGGTACCGAACACCGGGGAGCTGTTTTTT. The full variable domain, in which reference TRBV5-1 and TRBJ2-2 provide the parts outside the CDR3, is KAGVTQTPRYLIKTRGQQVTLSCSPISGHRSVSWYQQTPGQGLQFLFEYFSETQRNKGNFPGRFSGRQFSNSRSEMNVSTLELGDSALYLCASSLAVPNTGELFFGEGSRLTVL.

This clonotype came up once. The CDR3 sequence: CASSLNRGSNTEAFF. Here the CDR3 DNA reads TGTGCCAGCAGTCTTAACAGGGGGTCGAACACTGAAGCTTTCTTT. The gene calls are TRBV2 and TRBJ1-1; 8 positions agree with TRBD1. CDR1 and CDR2 from the germline V gene are SNHLY and FYNNEI. After removal of 5 bases from V and 1 base from J, the junction contained 6 bases not matched to a gene. The CDR3 runs to 15 residues.

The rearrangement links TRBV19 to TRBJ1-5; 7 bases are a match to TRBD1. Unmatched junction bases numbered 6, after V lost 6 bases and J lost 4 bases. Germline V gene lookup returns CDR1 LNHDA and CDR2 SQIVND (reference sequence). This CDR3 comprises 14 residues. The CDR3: CASSQTGMNQPQHF. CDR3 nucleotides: TGTGCCAGTAGCCAGACAGGGATGAATCAGCCCCAGCATTTT.

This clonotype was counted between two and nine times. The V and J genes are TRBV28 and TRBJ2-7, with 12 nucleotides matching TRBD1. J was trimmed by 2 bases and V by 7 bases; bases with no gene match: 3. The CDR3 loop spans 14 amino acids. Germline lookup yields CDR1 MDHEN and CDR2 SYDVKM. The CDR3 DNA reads TGTGCCAGCATGGGACAGGGGGCTGCCTACGAGCAGTACTTC. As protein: CASMGQGAAYEQYF.

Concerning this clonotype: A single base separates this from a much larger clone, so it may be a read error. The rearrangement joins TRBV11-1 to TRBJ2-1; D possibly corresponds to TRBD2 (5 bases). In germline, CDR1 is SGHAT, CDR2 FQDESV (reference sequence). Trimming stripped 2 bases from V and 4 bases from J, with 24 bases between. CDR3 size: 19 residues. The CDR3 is CASSLRGRGGRRSYNEQFF. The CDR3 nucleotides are TGTGCCAGCAGCTTAAGAGGGCGCGGCGGACGAAGAAGTTACAATGAGCAGTTCTTC. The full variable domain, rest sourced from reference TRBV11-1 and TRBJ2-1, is EAEVAQSPRYKITEKSQAVAFWCDPISGHATLYWYRQILGQGPELLVQFQDESVVDDSQLPKDRFSAERLKGVDSTLKIQPAELGDSAMYLCASSLRGRGGRRSYNEQFFGPGTRLTVL.

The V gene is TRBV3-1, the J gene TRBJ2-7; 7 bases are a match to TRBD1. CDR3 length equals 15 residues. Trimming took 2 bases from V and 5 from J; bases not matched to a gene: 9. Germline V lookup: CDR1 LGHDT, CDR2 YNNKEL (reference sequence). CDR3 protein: CASSQRAGQANEQYF. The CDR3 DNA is TGTGCCAGCAGCCAAAGGGCAGGACAGGCAAACGAGCAGTACTTC.